This T cell receptor beta chain was captured by sequencing in a study of control samples from healthy donors and cancer patients (TCRdb year 2020). From cysteine to phenylalanine, the CDR3 is 14 amino acids long. Of all the DNA, just the CDR3 is kept, 42 bases in frame from base 1. V loses 1 base, J loses 4 bases, and the germline ends lie 10 bases apart. CDR1 and CDR2, looked up from the germline V gene, are SGHTA and FQGNSA. The library was made by the immunoSEQ multiplex PCR assay. TCRdb took over this immuneACCESS table, retaining in-frame rearrangements with V and J assigned. Such tables are incomplete; in checked studies, under half of the missing clones stem from an unresolved V gene, and the remainder is unexplained. The sample contains 90,000 to 150,000 clones, approximately 90% of them found a single time. The ten most abundant clones make up less than 4% of the sample. This clone was seen only a few times. The specificity of this receptor is unknown. No base quality values were provided; no much bigger clone lies one nucleotide off.

The source is a man in his forties in good health. The V and J segments used are TRBV7-2 and TRBJ1-1; the D gene cannot be named for sure. The sample comprised blood. The nucleotide sequence reads as follows: TGTGCCAGCAGCTTAGACCCGCGGGGCACTGAAGCTTTCTTT. Its coded protein is CASSLDPRGTEAFF.